The 6 T cell receptor beta chains below were found in one sample sequenced in a study of blood T cell repertoires in COVID-19. Produced via immunoSEQ multiplex PCR; TCRdb's table is partial and in-frame only. The sample consists of fewer than 200,000 clones, 85% to 95% of them appearing once. The sequenced sample was peripheral blood. The receptors stem from a woman in her fifties or sixties with acute or convalescent COVID-19.

The CDR3 is CASRQNYEQYF. Written as DNA, the CDR3 is TGTGCCAGCAGACAGAACTACGAGCAGTACTTC. The chain is built from TRBV6-4 and TRBJ2-7, with D hard to call. This CDR3 comprises 11 residues. V lost 6 bases and J 3 bases, leaving 6 bases between the germline ends. Germline V gene sequence: CDR1 MRHNA, CDR2 SNTAGT.

The genes are TRBV7-2 and TRBJ1-3, with TRBD1 matching over 7 bases. The length of the CDR3 is 16 residues. V gave up 3 bases and J gave up 4 bases; unmatched junction bases: 9. Per germline, CDR1 SGHTA and CDR2 FQGNSA. The CDR3 DNA sequence: TGTGCCAGCAGCTTTGTCCTAAACAGGGGAGGAAACACCATATATTTT. Encoded protein: CASSFVLNRGGNTIYF.

The chain employs TRBV6-5 and TRBJ1-5; possibly TRBD1 for D (5 bases). Trimming stripped 5 bases from V and 3 bases from J, with 14 bases between. Germline V gene data show CDR1 as MNHEY and CDR2 as SVGAGI. This CDR3 contains 15 residues. The CDR3 is CASSRGVGDNQPQHF. In DNA form, the CDR3 reads TGTGCCAGCAGTCGCGGGGTAGGGGACAATCAGCCCCAGCATTTT.

V is TRBV2 and J is TRBJ1-1, with 9 bases aligning to TRBD1. V gave up 4 bases and J gave up 2 bases; unmatched junction bases: 2. The CDR3 is 14 residues long. Germline CDR1 SNHLY, CDR2 FYNNEI. DNA of the CDR3: TGTGCCAGCAGTGGGACAGGGGCTAACACTGAAGCTTTCTTT. As protein: CASSGTGANTEAFF.

This sequence joins TRBV19 and TRBJ1-2; D not certain. V lost 6 bases and J 1 base, leaving 9 bases between the germline ends. In germline, CDR1 is LNHDA, CDR2 SQIVND (reference sequence). The CDR3 length is 13 residues. In nucleotides, the CDR3 is TGTGCCAGTAGCCCACAGTTTAACTATGGCTACACCTTC. This translates into CASSPQFNYGYTF.

The chain combines TRBV28 with TRBJ1-6; 8 nucleotides align to TRBD1. Losses at the gene ends were 9 bases for V and 12 bases for J; bases not matched to a gene: 19. CDR3 size: 16 residues. Germline V lookup: CDR1 MDHEN, CDR2 SYDVKM. The CDR3 protein is CASHKTGGIGRRPLHF. CDR3 sequence (DNA): TGTGCCAGTCACAAAACAGGGGGAATAGGGAGGAGACCCCTCCACTTT. Complete variable domain (other parts from reference TRBV28 and TRBJ1-6): DVKVTQSSRYLVKRTGEKVFLECVQDMDHENMFWYRQDPGLGLRLIYFSYDVKMKEKGDIPEGYSVSREKKERFSLILESASTNQTSMYLCASHKTGGIGRRPLHFGNGTRLTVT.